These T cell receptor beta chains were read from a single sample in a study of OX40 agonist ivuxolimab in advanced cancers. The protocol was immunoSEQ multiplex PCR, while the TCRdb copy is restricted to in-frame clones and leaves out a portion. The top ten clones hold around 2.5% of a sample with under 90,000 clones, roughly 89% of them seen once. The sequencing here drew on CD4+ or CD8+ T cells sorted from blood, taken in a trial of the OX40 agonist ivuxolimab. The receptors shown here come from an adult with an advanced solid tumor such as melanoma, head and neck, liver or kidney cancer. CDR3s include the opening cysteine and the closing phenylalanine or tryptophan. Fields, in order: J gene, CDR3 length, V gene, D gene, clone size, CDR3 DNA, CDR3 protein. The D gene is left open where the match is weak. The size of a clone is reported for some rows only, either as once, few or many, or as a class for expanded clones.

j_gene: TRBJ1-1; len: 13; v_gene: TRBV18; d_gene: .; abundance: .; CDR3nt: TGTGCCAGCTCACCACCGAACCCCCCGGGGGCTTTCTTT; CDR3aa: CASSPPNPPGAFF
j_gene: TRBJ1-5; len: 12; v_gene: TRBV15; d_gene: .; abundance: .; CDR3nt: TGTGCCACCAGCCGACCAAATCAGCCCCAGCATTTT; CDR3aa: CATSRPNQPQHF
j_gene: TRBJ2-3; len: 15; v_gene: TRBV28; d_gene: .; abundance: .; CDR3nt: TGTGCCAGCAGCCTCCAGGACCGGGAAACAGATACGCAGTATTTT; CDR3aa: CASSLQDRETDTQYF
j_gene: TRBJ1-1; len: 16; v_gene: TRBV4-2; d_gene: TRBD1; abundance: .; CDR3nt: TGTGCCAGCAGCCCGGGACAGGGATCATCGAACACTGAAGCTTTCTTT; CDR3aa: CASSPGQGSSNTEAFF
j_gene: TRBJ2-3; len: 14; v_gene: TRBV5-1; d_gene: .; abundance: .; CDR3nt: TGCGCCAGCAGCTTGGGAACAGCCAGGGATACGCAGTATTTT; CDR3aa: CASSLGTARDTQYF
j_gene: TRBJ1-2; len: 15; v_gene: TRBV19; d_gene: TRBD1; abundance: .; CDR3nt: TGTGCCAGTAATAGAAGAACAGGGGCTAACTATGGCTACACCTTC; CDR3aa: CASNRRTGANYGYTF
j_gene: TRBJ2-3; len: 14; v_gene: TRBV9; d_gene: TRBD2; abundance: few; CDR3nt: TGTGCCAGCAGTTTAGCGGGAGGTAAAGATACGCAGTATTTT; CDR3aa: CASSLAGGKDTQYF
j_gene: TRBJ2-5; len: 12; v_gene: TRBV30; d_gene: .; abundance: .; CDR3nt: TGTGCCTGGCAAGGAGCTCAAGAGACCCAGTACTTC; CDR3aa: CAWQGAQETQYF
j_gene: TRBJ1-1; len: 13; v_gene: TRBV5-1; d_gene: .; abundance: .; CDR3nt: TGCGCCAGCAGCTTGACAGGGTGGGCTGAAGCTTTCTTT; CDR3aa: CASSLTGWAEAFF
j_gene: TRBJ2-2; len: 19; v_gene: TRBV5-1; d_gene: TRBD2; abundance: .; CDR3nt: TGCGCCAGCTCCCCGGGGACTAGCGGGGGGCTGACGAACACCGGGGAGCTGTTTTTT; CDR3aa: CASSPGTSGGLTNTGELFF
j_gene: TRBJ2-1; len: 13; v_gene: TRBV29-1; d_gene: TRBD1; abundance: .; CDR3nt: TGCAGCGCCGGACAGGGGGATGCTGATGAGCAGTTCTTC; CDR3aa: CSAGQGDADEQFF
j_gene: TRBJ1-5; len: 15; v_gene: TRBV7-8; d_gene: .; abundance: few; CDR3nt: TGTGCCAGCAGCTTTGCCGTCAATAGCAATCAGCCCCAGCATTTT; CDR3aa: CASSFAVNSNQPQHF
j_gene: TRBJ1-5; len: 14; v_gene: TRBV6-5; d_gene: TRBD1; abundance: .; CDR3nt: TGTGCCAGCAGTTACGACAGGGAGGCTCAGCCCCAGCATTTT; CDR3aa: CASSYDREAQPQHF
j_gene: TRBJ2-7; len: 13; v_gene: TRBV19; d_gene: .; abundance: .; CDR3nt: TGTGCCAGTAGTCCCCAAGGGAGCTACGAGCAGTACTTC; CDR3aa: CASSPQGSYEQYF
j_gene: TRBJ2-6; len: 12; v_gene: TRBV30; d_gene: .; abundance: .; CDR3nt: TGTGCCTGGAGTGGTGGGGCCAACGTCCTGACTTTC; CDR3aa: CAWSGGANVLTF
j_gene: TRBJ2-7; len: 11; v_gene: TRBV30; d_gene: .; abundance: .; CDR3nt: TGTGCCTGGAGTGTCAAATACGAGCAGTACTTC; CDR3aa: CAWSVKYEQYF
j_gene: TRBJ2-2; len: 13; v_gene: TRBV9; d_gene: .; abundance: .; CDR3nt: TGTGCCAGCAGCGTTCGGGCTGCCGGGGAGCTGTTTTTT; CDR3aa: CASSVRAAGELFF
j_gene: TRBJ1-3; len: 16; v_gene: TRBV7-2; d_gene: .; abundance: .; CDR3nt: TGTGCCAGCACCATAGGGGTGGGGATCTCTGGAAACACCATATATTTT; CDR3aa: CASTIGVGISGNTIYF
j_gene: TRBJ1-1; len: 13; v_gene: TRBV27; d_gene: TRBD1; abundance: .; CDR3nt: TGTGCCAGCAGTCGACAGGGTGAAACTGAAGCTTTCTTT; CDR3aa: CASSRQGETEAFF
j_gene: TRBJ1-4; len: 15; v_gene: TRBV7-8; d_gene: TRBD1; abundance: .; CDR3nt: TGTGCCAGCAGCACCCAGGGGGCTAGTTGGGAAAAACTGTTTTTT; CDR3aa: CASSTQGASWEKLFF
j_gene: TRBJ2-1; len: 13; v_gene: TRBV19; d_gene: .; abundance: .; CDR3nt: TGTGCCAGTATCGGGCAGGGGCGGTATGAGCAGTTCTTC; CDR3aa: CASIGQGRYEQFF
j_gene: TRBJ2-2; len: 16; v_gene: TRBV10-3; d_gene: TRBD1; abundance: .; CDR3nt: TGTGCCATCAGTGGGGGACAGGGAAAGAACACCGGGGAGCTGTTTTTT; CDR3aa: CAISGGQGKNTGELFF
j_gene: TRBJ1-5; len: 14; v_gene: TRBV29-1; d_gene: .; abundance: .; CDR3nt: TGCAGCGTTGAAGACTGGCCAGGGAGGGGGCCCCAGCATTTT; CDR3aa: CSVEDWPGRGPQHF
j_gene: TRBJ2-2; len: 15; v_gene: TRBV6-1; d_gene: TRBD1; abundance: .; CDR3nt: TGTGCCAGCACCTTGGACAGGGGTACGACCGGGGAGCTGTTTTTT; CDR3aa: CASTLDRGTTGELFF
j_gene: TRBJ1-2; len: 13; v_gene: TRBV9; d_gene: .; abundance: .; CDR3nt: TGTGCCAGCAGCCCCAGGGGAGACTATGGCTACACCTTC; CDR3aa: CASSPRGDYGYTF
j_gene: TRBJ2-7; len: 15; v_gene: TRBV11-2; d_gene: .; abundance: .; CDR3nt: TGTGCCAGCAGCTTAGCCCCGGGGATCGACTACGAGCAGTACTTC; CDR3aa: CASSLAPGIDYEQYF
j_gene: TRBJ2-2; len: 14; v_gene: TRBV6-5; d_gene: .; abundance: .; CDR3nt: TGTGCCAGCAGACTGACAGGATACACCGGGGAGCTGTTTTTT; CDR3aa: CASRLTGYTGELFF
j_gene: TRBJ1-2; len: 13; v_gene: TRBV6-5; d_gene: TRBD1; abundance: .; CDR3nt: TGTGCCAGCAGTTACACAGGGGAAAGTGGCTACACCTTC; CDR3aa: CASSYTGESGYTF
j_gene: TRBJ2-7; len: 11; v_gene: TRBV20-1; d_gene: .; abundance: .; CDR3nt: TGCAGTGCTAGTGGGAAATACGAGCAGTACTTC; CDR3aa: CSASGKYEQYF
j_gene: TRBJ2-7; len: 15; v_gene: TRBV15; d_gene: TRBD2; abundance: .; CDR3nt: TGTGCCACCAGCAGAGATCAGGCTAGCGGGGGCGAGCAGTACTTC; CDR3aa: CATSRDQASGGEQYF
j_gene: TRBJ2-5; len: 14; v_gene: TRBV7-7; d_gene: .; abundance: once; CDR3nt: TGTGCTAGCAGCTTAAGTCAGGTGCAAGAGACCCAGTACTTC; CDR3aa: CASSLSQVQETQYF
j_gene: TRBJ1-4; len: 13; v_gene: TRBV29-1; d_gene: .; abundance: .; CDR3nt: TGCAGCGTGGCGAGGGGAGATTATGAAAAACTGTTTTTT; CDR3aa: CSVARGDYEKLFF
j_gene: TRBJ2-3; len: 19; v_gene: TRBV19; d_gene: TRBD1; abundance: .; CDR3nt: TGTGCCAGTAGTATGGGGATCTTATGGTTTCGGGACAGGCCAGATACGCAGTATTTT; CDR3aa: CASSMGILWFRDRPDTQYF
j_gene: TRBJ1-2; len: 16; v_gene: TRBV5-1; d_gene: .; abundance: .; CDR3nt: TGCGCCAGCAGCCTAGACCGACAGGAGTGGCGGTATGGCTACACCTTC; CDR3aa: CASSLDRQEWRYGYTF
j_gene: TRBJ2-5; len: 14; v_gene: TRBV5-1; d_gene: TRBD1; abundance: .; CDR3nt: TGCGCCAGCAGCTCACAGGGGCGCCAAGAGACCCAGTACTTC; CDR3aa: CASSSQGRQETQYF
j_gene: TRBJ1-1; len: 15; v_gene: TRBV5-8; d_gene: .; abundance: .; CDR3nt: TGTGCCAGCAGCTTGGTTCCCGGGTCGAACACTGAAGCTTTCTTT; CDR3aa: CASSLVPGSNTEAFF
j_gene: TRBJ2-3; len: 15; v_gene: TRBV14; d_gene: TRBD2; abundance: .; CDR3nt: TGTGCCAGCAGACAGACAGCGGGAGTGGGAGATACGCAGTATTTT; CDR3aa: CASRQTAGVGDTQYF
j_gene: TRBJ2-2; len: 15; v_gene: TRBV10-3; d_gene: .; abundance: .; CDR3nt: TGTGCCATCGGTTACAGGGAAGCGAACACCGGGGAGCTGTTTTTT; CDR3aa: CAIGYREANTGELFF
j_gene: TRBJ2-7; len: 14; v_gene: TRBV2; d_gene: .; abundance: .; CDR3nt: TGTGCCAGCAGTGCCCCTGGGACACCCCACGAGCAGTACTTC; CDR3aa: CASSAPGTPHEQYF
j_gene: TRBJ1-3; len: 16; v_gene: TRBV19; d_gene: .; abundance: .; CDR3nt: TGTGCCAGTAGCAAACAGGGTGGTGGCTCTGGAAACACCATATATTTT; CDR3aa: CASSKQGGGSGNTIYF
j_gene: TRBJ2-2; len: 14; v_gene: TRBV6-6; d_gene: TRBD2; abundance: .; CDR3nt: TGTGCCAGCAAGGGACTAGCGATAACCGGGGAGCTGTTTTTT; CDR3aa: CASKGLAITGELFF
j_gene: TRBJ2-7; len: 14; v_gene: TRBV28; d_gene: TRBD2; abundance: .; CDR3nt: TGTGCCAGCAGTTTAGCGGGAGGGCTATACGAGCAGTACTTC; CDR3aa: CASSLAGGLYEQYF
j_gene: TRBJ2-7; len: 15; v_gene: TRBV19; d_gene: .; abundance: .; CDR3nt: TGTGCCAGTAACTCCCTACAGGGAAACCGGGAAGAGCAGTACTTC; CDR3aa: CASNSLQGNREEQYF
j_gene: TRBJ1-1; len: 12; v_gene: TRBV30; d_gene: .; abundance: few; CDR3nt: TGTGTGGGCGGGGCCCTGAACACTGAAGCTTTCTTT; CDR3aa: CVGGALNTEAFF
j_gene: TRBJ2-3; len: 15; v_gene: TRBV5-1; d_gene: TRBD1; abundance: .; CDR3nt: TGCGCCAGCAGCCCCCGGGACAGGGGGACAGATACGCAGTATTTT; CDR3aa: CASSPRDRGTDTQYF
j_gene: TRBJ2-7; len: 15; v_gene: TRBV4-2; d_gene: .; abundance: .; CDR3nt: TGTGCCAGCAGCCACCCGGACAGGAGGGAGAACGAGCAGTACTTC; CDR3aa: CASSHPDRRENEQYF
j_gene: TRBJ1-2; len: 15; v_gene: TRBV28; d_gene: TRBD1; abundance: .; CDR3nt: TGTGCCAGCAGTTCCCCGGGACAGGCGATCTATGGCTACACCTTC; CDR3aa: CASSSPGQAIYGYTF
j_gene: TRBJ1-1; len: 15; v_gene: TRBV6-5; d_gene: .; abundance: .; CDR3nt: TGTGCCAGCAGTTACTCGACCCCCATGAACACTGAAGCTTTCTTT; CDR3aa: CASSYSTPMNTEAFF
j_gene: TRBJ1-1; len: 12; v_gene: TRBV2; d_gene: TRBD1; abundance: .; CDR3nt: TGTGCCAGTACAGGGGCGTACACTGAAGCTTTCTTT; CDR3aa: CASTGAYTEAFF
j_gene: TRBJ1-6; len: 16; v_gene: TRBV30; d_gene: .; abundance: .; CDR3nt: TGTGCCTGGAGTCCCCGTCTACAGGCCCCAAATTCACCCCTCCACTTT; CDR3aa: CAWSPRLQAPNSPLHF
j_gene: TRBJ2-2; len: 15; v_gene: TRBV5-1; d_gene: .; abundance: .; CDR3nt: TGCGCCAGCAGCTTGACCGGACTGTACACCGGGGAGCTGTTTTTT; CDR3aa: CASSLTGLYTGELFF